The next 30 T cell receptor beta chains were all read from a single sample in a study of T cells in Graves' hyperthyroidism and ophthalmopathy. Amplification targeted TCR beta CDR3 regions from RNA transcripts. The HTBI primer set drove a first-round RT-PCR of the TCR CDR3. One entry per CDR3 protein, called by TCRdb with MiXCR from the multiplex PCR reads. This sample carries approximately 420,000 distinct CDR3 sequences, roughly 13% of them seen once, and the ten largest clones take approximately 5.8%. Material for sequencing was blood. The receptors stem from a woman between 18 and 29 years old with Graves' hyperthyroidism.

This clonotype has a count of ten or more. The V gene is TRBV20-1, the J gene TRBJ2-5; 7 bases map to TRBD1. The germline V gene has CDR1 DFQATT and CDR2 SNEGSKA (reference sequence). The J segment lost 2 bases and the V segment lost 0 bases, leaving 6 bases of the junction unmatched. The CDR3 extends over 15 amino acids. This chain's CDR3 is CSARDADRLQETQYF. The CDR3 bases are TGCAGTGCTAGAGATGCGGACAGGCTGCAAGAGACCCAGTACTTC.

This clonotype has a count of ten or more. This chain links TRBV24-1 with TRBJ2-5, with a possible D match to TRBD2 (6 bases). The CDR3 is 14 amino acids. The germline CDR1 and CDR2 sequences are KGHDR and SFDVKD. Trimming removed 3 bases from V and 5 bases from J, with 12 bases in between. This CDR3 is CATSDGGAGETQYF. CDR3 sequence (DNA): TGTGCCACCAGTGATGGCGGGGCTGGGGAGACCCAGTACTTC.

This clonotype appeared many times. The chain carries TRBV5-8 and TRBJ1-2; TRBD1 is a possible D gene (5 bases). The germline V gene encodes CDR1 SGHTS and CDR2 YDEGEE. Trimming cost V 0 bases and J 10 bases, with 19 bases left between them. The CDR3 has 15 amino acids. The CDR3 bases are TGTGCCAGCAGCTTGGGAGGGGTCGAGCGGCCTCTCTACACCTTC. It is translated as CASSLGGVERPLYTF.

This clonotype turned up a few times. The CDR3 nucleotides read TGTGCCAGCAGTTTAGGTACCAGGGAGGAAAAACTGTTTTTT. It is translated as CASSLGTREEKLFF. This chain uses TRBV12-3 or TRBV12-4 with TRBJ1-4; perhaps TRBD1 as D (5 bases). The CDR3 has 14 amino acids. V was trimmed by 1 base and J by 8 bases, leaving 11 bases between them.

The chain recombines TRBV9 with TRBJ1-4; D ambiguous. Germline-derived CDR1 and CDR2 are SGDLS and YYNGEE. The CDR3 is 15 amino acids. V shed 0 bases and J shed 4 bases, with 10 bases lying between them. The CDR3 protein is CASSVGGSYNEKLFF. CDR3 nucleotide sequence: TGTGCCAGCAGCGTAGGAGGCAGCTATAATGAAAAACTGTTTTTT.

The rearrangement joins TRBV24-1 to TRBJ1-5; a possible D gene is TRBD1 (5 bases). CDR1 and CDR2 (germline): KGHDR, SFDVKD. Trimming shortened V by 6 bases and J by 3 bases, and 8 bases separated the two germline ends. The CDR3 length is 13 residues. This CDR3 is CATSQGLNQPQHF. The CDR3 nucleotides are TGTGCCACCAGTCAGGGCCTCAATCAGCCCCAGCATTTT.

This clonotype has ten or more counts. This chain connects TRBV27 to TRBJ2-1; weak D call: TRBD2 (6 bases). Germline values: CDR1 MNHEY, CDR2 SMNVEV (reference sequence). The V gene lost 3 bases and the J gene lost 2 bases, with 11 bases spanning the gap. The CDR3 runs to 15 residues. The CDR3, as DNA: TGTGCCAGCAGTTTCGGGCTAGCGCCCTACAATGAGCAGTTCTTC. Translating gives CASSFGLAPYNEQFF.

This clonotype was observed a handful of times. This CDR3 reads CASSFSRGAGNTEAFF. In nucleotides, the CDR3 is TGTGCCAGCAGTTTTTCACGGGGGGCTGGGAACACTGAAGCTTTCTTT. The V and J genes are TRBV12-3 or TRBV12-4 and TRBJ1-1, with D tentatively TRBD1 (6 bases). Trimming took 3 bases from V and 1 from J, leaving 15 bases between them. The CDR3 totals 16 residues.

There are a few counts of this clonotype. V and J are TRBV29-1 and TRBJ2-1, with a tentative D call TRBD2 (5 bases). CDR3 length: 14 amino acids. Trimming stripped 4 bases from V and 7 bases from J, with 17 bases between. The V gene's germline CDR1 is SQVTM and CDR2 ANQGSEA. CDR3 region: CSVGRGQVGNEQFF. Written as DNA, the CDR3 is TGCAGCGTTGGTCGGGGTCAGGTCGGGAATGAGCAGTTCTTC.

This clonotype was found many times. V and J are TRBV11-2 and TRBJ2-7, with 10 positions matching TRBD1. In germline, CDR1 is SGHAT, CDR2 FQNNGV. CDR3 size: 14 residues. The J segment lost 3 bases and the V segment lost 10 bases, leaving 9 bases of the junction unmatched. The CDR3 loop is CATSRGTGVYEQYF. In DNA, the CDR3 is TGTGCCACCTCTCGCGGGACAGGGGTCTACGAGCAGTACTTC.

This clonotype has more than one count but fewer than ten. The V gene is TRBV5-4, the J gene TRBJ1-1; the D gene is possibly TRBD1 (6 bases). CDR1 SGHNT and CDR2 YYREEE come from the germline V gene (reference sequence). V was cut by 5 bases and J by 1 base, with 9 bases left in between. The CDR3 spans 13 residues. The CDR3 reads CASRGGGNTEAFF. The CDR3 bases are TGTGCCAGCAGAGGAGGGGGGAACACTGAAGCTTTCTTT.

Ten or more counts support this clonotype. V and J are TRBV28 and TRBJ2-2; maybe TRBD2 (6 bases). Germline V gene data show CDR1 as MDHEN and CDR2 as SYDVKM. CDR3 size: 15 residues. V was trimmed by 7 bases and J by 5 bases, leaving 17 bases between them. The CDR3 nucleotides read TGTGCCAGCATGCGGCCTGGGGGAGGTACCGGGGAGCTGTTTTTT. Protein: CASMRPGGGTGELFF.

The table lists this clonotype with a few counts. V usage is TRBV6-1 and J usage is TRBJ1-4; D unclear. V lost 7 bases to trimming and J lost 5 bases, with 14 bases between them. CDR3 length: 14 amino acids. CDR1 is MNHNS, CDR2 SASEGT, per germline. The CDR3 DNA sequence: TGTGCCAGCACCCTACAAAGCCTGAATGAAAAACTGTTTTTT. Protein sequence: CASTLQSLNEKLFF.

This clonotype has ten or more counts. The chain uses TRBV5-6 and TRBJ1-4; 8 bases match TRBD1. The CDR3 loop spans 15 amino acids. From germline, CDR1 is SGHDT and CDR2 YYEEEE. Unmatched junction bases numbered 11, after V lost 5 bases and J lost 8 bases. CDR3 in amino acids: CASSYGQGFNEKLFF. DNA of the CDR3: TGTGCCAGCAGTTACGGACAGGGTTTCAACGAAAAACTGTTTTTT.

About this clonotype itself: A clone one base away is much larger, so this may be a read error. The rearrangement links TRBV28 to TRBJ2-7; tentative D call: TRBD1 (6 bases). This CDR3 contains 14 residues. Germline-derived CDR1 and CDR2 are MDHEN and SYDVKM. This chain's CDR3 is CASSLQGIGYVQYF. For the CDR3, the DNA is TGTGCCAGCAGCCTACAGGGAATAGGCTACGTGCAGTACTTC.

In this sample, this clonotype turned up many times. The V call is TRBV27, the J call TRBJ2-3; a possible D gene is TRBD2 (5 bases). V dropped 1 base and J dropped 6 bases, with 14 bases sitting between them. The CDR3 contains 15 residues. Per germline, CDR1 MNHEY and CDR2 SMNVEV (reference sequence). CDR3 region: CASSLLVASVDTQYF. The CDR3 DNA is TGTGCCAGCAGTTTATTGGTAGCGTCGGTCGATACGCAGTATTTT.

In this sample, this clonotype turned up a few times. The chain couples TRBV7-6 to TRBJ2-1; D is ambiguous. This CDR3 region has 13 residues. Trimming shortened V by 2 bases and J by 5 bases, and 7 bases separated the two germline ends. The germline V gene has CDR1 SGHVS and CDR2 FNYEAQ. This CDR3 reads CASSLNPNNEQFF. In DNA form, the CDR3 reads TGTGCCAGCAGCTTAAATCCCAACAATGAGCAGTTCTTC. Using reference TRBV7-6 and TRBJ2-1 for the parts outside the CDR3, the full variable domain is GAGVSQSPRYKVTKRGQDVALRCDPISGHVSLYWYRQALGQGPEFLTYFNYEAQQDKSGLPNDRFSAERPEGSISTLTIQRTEQRDSAMYRCASSLNPNNEQFFGPGTRLTVL.

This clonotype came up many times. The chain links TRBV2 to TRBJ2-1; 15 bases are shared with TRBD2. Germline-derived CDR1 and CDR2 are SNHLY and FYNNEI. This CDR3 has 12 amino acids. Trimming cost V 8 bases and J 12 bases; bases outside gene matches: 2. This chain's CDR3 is CASQGLAGGQFF. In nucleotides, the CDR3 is TGTGCCAGCCAGGGACTAGCGGGAGGGCAGTTCTTC. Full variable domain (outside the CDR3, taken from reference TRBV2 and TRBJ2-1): EPEVTQTPSHQVTQMGQEVILRCVPISNHLYFYWYRQILGQKVEFLVSFYNNEISEKSEIFDDQFSVERPDGSNFTLKIRSTKLEDSAMYFCASQGLAGGQFFGPGTRLTVL.

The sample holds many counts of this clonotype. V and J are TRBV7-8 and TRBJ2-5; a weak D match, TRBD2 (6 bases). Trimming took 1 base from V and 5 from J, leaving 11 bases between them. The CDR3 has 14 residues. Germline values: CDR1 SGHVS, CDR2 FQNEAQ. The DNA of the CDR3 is TGTGCCAGCAGCTTAGTGGAGGGGCAGGAGACCCAGTACTTC. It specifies CASSLVEGQETQYF.

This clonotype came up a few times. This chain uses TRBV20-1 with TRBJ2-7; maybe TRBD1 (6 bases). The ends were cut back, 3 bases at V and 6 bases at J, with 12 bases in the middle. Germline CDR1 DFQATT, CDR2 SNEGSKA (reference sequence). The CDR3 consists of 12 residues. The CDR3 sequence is CSASATGLEQYF. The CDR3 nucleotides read TGCAGTGCTAGCGCCACAGGGCTCGAGCAGTACTTC.

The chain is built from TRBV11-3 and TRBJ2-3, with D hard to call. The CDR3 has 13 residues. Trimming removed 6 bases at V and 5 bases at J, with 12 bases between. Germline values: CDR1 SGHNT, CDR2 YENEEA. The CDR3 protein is CASSMLFGDTQYF. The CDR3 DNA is TGTGCCAGCAGTATGCTGTTTGGAGATACGCAGTATTTT.

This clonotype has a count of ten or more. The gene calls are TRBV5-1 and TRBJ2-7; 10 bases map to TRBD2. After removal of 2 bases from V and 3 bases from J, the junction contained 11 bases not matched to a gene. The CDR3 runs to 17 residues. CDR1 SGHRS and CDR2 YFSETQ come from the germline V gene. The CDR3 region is CASSFSGRASLIYEQYF. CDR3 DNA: TGCGCCAGCAGCTTCAGCGGGAGGGCCAGTTTAATCTACGAGCAGTACTTC.

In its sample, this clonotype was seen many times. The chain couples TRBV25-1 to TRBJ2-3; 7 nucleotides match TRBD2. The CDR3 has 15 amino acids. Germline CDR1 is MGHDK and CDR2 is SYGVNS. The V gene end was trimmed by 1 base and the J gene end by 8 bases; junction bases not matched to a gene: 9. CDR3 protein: CASSESGQGGGTQYF. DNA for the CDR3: TGTGCCAGCAGTGAATCTGGGCAGGGCGGGGGTACGCAGTATTTT.

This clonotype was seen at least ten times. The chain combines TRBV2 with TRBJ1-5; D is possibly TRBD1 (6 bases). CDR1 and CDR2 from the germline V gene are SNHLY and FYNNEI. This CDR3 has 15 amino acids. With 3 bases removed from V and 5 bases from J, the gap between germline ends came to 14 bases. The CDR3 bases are TGTGCCAGCAGTGAGCAGGTAGGGGGTTATCAGCCCCAGCATTTT. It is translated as CASSEQVGGYQPQHF.

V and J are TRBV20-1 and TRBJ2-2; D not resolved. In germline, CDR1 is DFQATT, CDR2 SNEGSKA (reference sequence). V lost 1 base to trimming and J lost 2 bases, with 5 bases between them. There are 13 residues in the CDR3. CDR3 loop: CSARGINTGELFF. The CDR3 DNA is TGCAGTGCTAGAGGGATTAACACCGGGGAGCTGTTTTTT.

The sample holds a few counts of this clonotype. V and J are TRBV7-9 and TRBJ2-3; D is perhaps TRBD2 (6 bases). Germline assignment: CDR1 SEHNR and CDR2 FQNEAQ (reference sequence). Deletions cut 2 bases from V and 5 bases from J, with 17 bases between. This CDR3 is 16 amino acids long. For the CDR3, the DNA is TGTGCCAGCAGCTTATTACGGGACTTTGATAAAGATACGCAGTATTTT. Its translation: CASSLLRDFDKDTQYF. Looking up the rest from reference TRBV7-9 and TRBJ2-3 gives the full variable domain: DTGVSQNPRHKITKRGQNVTFRCDPISEHNRLYWYRQTLGQGPEFLTYFQNEAQLEKSRLLSDRFSAERPKGSFSTLEIQRTEQGDSAMYLCASSLLRDFDKDTQYFGPGTRLTVL.

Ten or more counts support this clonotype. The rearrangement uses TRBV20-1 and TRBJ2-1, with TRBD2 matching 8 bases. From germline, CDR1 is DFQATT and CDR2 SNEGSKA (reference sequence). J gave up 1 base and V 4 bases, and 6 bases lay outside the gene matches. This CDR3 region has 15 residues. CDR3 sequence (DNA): TGCAGTGCTAAAAGCGGGAGCGATTCCTACAATGAGCAGTTCTTC. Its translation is CSAKSGSDSYNEQFF.

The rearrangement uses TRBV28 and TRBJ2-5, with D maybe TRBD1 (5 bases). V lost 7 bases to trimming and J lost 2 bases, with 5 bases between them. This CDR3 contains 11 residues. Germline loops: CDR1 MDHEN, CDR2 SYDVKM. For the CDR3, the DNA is TGTGCCAGCAAGGGGCAAGAGACCCAGTACTTC. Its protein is CASKGQETQYF.

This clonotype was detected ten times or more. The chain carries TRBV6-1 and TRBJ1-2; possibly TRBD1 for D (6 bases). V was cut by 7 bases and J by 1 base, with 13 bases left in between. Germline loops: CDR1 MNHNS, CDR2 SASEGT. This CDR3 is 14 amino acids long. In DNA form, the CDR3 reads TGTGCCAGCACTGAGGGGGGACGTAACTATGGCTACACCTTC. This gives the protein CASTEGGRNYGYTF.

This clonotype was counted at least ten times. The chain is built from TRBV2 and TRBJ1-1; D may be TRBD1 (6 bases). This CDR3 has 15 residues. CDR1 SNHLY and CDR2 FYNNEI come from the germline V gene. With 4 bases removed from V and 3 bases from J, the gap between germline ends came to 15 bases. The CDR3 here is CASSVLGGADTEAFF. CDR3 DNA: TGTGCCAGCAGTGTTCTTGGGGGCGCGGACACTGAAGCTTTCTTT.